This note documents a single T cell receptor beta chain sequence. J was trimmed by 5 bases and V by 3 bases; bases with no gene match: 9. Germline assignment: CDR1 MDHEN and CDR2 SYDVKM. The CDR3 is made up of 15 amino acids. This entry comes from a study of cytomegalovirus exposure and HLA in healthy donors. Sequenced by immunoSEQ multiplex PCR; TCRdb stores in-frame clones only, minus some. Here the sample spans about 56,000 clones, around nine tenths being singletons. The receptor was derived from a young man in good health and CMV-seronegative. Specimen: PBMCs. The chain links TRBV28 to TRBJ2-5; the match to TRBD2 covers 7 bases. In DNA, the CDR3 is TGTGCCAGCAGTTTGCCCTTAGCGGGCTCGGAGACCCAGTACTTC. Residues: CASSLPLAGSETQYF.